The entry that follows covers one TCR beta chain sequence. Its antigen remains unidentified. This specimen comes from a study of shared clonotypes between healthy human individuals. Study in general: Every donor yielded three CD4 naive, three CD4 memory, two CD8 naive and one CD8 memory plate. Study results and caveats: Represented diversity, genetic and exposure-history alike, was limited by few donors.

The assay was carried out at the deep level. This table comes from immunoSEQ multiplex PCR, and its TCRdb copy is limited to in-frame clones, with some not included. The table lists 650,000 to 750,000 clones, about two thirds of them singletons. V shed 5 bases, J shed 3 bases, and the junction held 8 bases outside the gene matches. The CDR3 consists of 15 residues. The germline gives CDR1 SGHVS, CDR2 FNYEAQ. The receptor comes from a woman in her twenties or thirties in good health. The sequenced sample consisted of memory CD4+ T cells sorted from blood. As to subset: CD45RA-negative fraction. This chain connects TRBV7-6 to TRBJ1-1; 8 bases map to TRBD1. Here the CDR3 DNA reads TGTGCCAGCAGCGCCCGACAGGGGTTGGACACTGAAGCTTTCTTT. Encoded protein: CASSARQGLDTEAFF.